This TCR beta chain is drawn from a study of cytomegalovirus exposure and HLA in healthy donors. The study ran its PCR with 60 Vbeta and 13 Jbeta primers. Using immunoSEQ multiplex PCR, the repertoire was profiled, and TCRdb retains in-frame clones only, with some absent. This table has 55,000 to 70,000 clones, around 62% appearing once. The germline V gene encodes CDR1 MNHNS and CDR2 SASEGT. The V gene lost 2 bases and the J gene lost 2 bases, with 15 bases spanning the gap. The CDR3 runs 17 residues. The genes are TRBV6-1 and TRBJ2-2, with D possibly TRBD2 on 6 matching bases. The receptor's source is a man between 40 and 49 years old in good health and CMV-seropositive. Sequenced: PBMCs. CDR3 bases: TGTGCCAGCAGTGAATATGATAGCGGAGTTAACACCGGGGAGCTGTTTTTT. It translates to CASSEYDSGVNTGELFF.